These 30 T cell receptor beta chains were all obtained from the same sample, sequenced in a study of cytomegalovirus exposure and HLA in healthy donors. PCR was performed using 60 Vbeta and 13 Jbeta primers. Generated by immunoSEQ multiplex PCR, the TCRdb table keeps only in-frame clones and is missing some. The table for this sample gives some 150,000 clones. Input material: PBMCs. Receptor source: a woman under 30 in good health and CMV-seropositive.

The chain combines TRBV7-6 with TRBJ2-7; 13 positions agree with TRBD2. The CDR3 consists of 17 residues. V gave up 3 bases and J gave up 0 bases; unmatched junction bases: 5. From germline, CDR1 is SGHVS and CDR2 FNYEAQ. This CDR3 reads CASSFGLAGDLSYEQYF. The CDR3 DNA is TGTGCCAGCAGCTTCGGACTAGCGGGAGACCTCTCCTACGAGCAGTACTTC.

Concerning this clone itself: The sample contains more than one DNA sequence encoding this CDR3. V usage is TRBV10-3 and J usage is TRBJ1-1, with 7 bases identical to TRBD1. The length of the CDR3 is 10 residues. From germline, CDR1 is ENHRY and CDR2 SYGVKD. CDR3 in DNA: TGTGCAACAGGGGAAGTGGAAGCTTTCTTT. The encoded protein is CATGEVEAFF.

CDR3 DNA: TGTGCCAGTAGTATGTCGGCAGGGGGAGATCAGCCCCAGCATTTT. Protein product: CASSMSAGGDQPQHF. This rearrangement joins TRBV19 to TRBJ1-5; 7 nucleotides align to TRBD1. V lost 3 bases and J lost 5; bases outside the gene matches: 7. The CDR3 contains 15 residues. CDR1 is LNHDA, CDR2 SQIVND, per germline (reference sequence).

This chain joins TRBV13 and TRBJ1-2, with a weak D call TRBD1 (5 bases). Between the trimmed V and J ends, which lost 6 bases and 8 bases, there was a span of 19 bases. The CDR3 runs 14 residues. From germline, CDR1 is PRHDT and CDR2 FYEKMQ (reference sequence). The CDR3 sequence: CASRRYWTREGYTF. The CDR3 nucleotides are TGTGCCAGCAGACGCTATTGGACCAGGGAAGGCTACACCTTC.

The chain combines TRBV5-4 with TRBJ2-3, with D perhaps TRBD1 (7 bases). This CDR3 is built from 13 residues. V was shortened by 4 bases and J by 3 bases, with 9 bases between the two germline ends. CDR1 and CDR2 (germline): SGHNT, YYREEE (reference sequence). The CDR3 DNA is TGTGCCAGCAGCCAGGGGGGTACAGATACGCAGTATTTT. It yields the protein CASSQGGTDTQYF.

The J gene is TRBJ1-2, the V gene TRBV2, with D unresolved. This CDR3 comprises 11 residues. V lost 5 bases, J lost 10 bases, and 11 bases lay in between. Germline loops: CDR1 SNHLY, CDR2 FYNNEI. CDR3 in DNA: TGTGCCAGCAGTATTAGGGAGCTCTACACCTTC. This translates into CASSIRELYTF.

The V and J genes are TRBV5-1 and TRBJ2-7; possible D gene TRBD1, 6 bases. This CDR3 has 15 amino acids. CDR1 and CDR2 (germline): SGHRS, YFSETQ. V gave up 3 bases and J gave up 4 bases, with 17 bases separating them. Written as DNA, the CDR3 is TGCGCCAGCAGCTCTCAGGGGCCCTACAATTACGAGCAGTACTTC. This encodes CASSSQGPYNYEQYF.

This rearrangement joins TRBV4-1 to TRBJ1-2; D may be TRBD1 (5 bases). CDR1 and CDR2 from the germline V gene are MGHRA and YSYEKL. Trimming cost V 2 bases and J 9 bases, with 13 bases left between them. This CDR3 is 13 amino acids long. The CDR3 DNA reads TGCGCCAGCAGCCAATTGCAGGGCTCAAGCTACACCTTC. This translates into CASSQLQGSSYTF.

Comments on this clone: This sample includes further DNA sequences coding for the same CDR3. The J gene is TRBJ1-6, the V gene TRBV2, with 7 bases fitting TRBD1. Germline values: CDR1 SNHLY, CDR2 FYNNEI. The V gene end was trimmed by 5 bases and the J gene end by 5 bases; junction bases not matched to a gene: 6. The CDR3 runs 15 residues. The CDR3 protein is CASSSGGPDNSPLHF. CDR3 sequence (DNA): TGTGCCAGCAGTTCAGGGGGACCCGATAATTCACCCCTCCACTTT.

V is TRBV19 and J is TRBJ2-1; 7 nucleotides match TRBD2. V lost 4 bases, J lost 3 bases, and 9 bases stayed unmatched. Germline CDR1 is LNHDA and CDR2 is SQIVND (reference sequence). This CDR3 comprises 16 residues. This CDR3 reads CASSTLAGRFYNEQFF. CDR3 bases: TGTGCCAGTAGTACCTTAGCGGGTAGGTTCTACAATGAGCAGTTCTTC. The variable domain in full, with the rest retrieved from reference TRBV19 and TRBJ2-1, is DGGITQSPKYLFRKEGQNVTLSCEQNLNHDAMYWYRQDPGQGLRLIYYSQIVNDFQKGDIAEGYSVSREKKESFPLTVTSAQKNPTAFYLCASSTLAGRFYNEQFFGPGTRLTVL.

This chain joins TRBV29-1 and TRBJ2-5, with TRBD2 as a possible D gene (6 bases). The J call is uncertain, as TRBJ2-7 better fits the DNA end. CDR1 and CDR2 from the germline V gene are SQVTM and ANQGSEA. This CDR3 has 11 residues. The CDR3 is CSAGDMNEQYF. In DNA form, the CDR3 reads TGCAGCGCGGGGGATATGAACGAGCAGTACTTC.

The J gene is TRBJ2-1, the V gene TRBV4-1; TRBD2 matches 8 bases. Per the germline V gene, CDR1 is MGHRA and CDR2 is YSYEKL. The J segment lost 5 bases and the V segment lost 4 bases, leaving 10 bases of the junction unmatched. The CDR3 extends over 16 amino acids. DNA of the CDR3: TGCGCCAGCAGCCCCCTGGAGCGGGGGATCCACAATGAGCAGTTCTTC. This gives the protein CASSPLERGIHNEQFF.

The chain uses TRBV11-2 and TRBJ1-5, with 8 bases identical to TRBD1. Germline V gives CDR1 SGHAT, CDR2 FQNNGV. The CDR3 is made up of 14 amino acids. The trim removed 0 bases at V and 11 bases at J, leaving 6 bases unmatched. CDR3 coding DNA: TGTGCCAGCAGCTTAGATGACAGGGGAACGGCCCAGCATTTT. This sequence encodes CASSLDDRGTAQHF.

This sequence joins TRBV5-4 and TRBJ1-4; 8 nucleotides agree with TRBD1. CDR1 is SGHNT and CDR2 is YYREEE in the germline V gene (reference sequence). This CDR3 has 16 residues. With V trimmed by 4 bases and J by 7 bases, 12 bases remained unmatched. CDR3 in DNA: TGTGCCAGCAGCACTCAGACCAGGGGGCAAGGTGAAAAACTGTTTTTT. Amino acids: CASSTQTRGQGEKLFF.

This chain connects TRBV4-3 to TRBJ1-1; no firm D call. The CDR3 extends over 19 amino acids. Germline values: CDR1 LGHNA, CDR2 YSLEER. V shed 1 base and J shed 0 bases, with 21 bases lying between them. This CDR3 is CASSQVSFDRVGMNTEAFF. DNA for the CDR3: TGCGCCAGCAGCCAAGTATCCTTCGACCGGGTCGGAATGAACACTGAAGCTTTCTTT.

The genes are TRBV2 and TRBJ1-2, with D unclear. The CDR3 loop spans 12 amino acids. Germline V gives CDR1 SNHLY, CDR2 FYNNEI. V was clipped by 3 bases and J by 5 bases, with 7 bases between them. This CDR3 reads CASSDVEYGYTF. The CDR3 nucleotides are TGTGCCAGCAGTGACGTGGAGTATGGCTACACCTTC.

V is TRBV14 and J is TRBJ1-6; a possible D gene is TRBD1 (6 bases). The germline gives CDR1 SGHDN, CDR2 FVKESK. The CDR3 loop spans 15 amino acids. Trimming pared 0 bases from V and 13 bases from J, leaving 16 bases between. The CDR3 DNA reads TGTGCCAGCAGCCAAGATCCAGGGGCTTTTGGGCCCCTCCACTTT. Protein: CASSQDPGAFGPLHF.

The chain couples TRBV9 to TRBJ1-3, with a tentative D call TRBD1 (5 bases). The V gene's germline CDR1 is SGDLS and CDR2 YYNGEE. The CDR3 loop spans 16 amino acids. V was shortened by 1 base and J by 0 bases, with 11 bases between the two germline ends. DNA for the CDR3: TGTGCCAGCAGCGTAAAGGGGCCGAGCTCTGGAAACACCATATATTTT. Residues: CASSVKGPSSGNTIYF.

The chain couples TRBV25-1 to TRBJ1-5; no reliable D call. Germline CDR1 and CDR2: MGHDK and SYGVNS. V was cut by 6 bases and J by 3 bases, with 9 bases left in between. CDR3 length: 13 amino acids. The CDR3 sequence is CASRMSDNQPQHF. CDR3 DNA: TGTGCCAGCAGAATGTCAGACAATCAGCCCCAGCATTTT. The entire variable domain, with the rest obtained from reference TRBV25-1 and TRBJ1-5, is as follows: EADIYQTPRYLVIGTGKKITLECSQTMGHDKMYWYQQDPGMELHLIHYSYGVNSTEKGDLSSESTVSRIRTEHFPLTLESARPSHTSQYLCASRMSDNQPQHFGDGTRLSIL.

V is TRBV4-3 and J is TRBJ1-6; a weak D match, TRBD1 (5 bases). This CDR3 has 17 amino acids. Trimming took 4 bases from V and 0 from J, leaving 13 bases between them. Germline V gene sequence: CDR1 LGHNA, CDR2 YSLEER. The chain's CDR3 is CASSPGTESSYNSPLHF. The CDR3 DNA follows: TGCGCCAGCAGCCCGGGGACTGAGAGCTCCTATAATTCACCCCTCCACTTT.

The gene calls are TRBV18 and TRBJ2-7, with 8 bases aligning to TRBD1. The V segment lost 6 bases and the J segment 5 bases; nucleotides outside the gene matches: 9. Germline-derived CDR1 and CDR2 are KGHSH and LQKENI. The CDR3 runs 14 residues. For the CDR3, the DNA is TGTGCCAGCTCTTTATCGGCAGGGGGCCACGAGCAGTACTTC. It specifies CASSLSAGGHEQYF.

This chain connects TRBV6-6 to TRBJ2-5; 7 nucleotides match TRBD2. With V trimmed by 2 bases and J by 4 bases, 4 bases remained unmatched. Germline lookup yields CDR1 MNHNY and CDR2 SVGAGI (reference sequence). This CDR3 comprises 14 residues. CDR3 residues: CASSYPTSRETQYF. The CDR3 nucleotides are TGTGCCAGCAGTTACCCGACTAGCAGAGAGACCCAGTACTTC.

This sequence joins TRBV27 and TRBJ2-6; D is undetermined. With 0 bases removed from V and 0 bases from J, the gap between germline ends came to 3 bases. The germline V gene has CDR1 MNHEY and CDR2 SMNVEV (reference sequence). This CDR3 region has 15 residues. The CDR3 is CASSLSRSGANVLTF. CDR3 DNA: TGTGCCAGCAGTTTATCGCGCTCTGGGGCCAACGTCCTGACTTTC.

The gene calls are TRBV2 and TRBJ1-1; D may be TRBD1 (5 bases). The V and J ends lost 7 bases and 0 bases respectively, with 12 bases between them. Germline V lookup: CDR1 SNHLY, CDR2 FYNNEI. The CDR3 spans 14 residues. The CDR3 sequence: CASIKDSLNTEAFF. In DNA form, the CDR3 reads TGTGCCAGCATCAAAGACAGCCTGAACACTGAAGCTTTCTTT.

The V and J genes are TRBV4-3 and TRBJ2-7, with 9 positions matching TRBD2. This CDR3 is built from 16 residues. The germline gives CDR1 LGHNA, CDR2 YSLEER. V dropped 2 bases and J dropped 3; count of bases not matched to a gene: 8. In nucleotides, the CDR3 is TGCGCCAGCAGCCAACAAGGGACTAGCCGGGTCTACGAGCAGTACTTC. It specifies CASSQQGTSRVYEQYF.

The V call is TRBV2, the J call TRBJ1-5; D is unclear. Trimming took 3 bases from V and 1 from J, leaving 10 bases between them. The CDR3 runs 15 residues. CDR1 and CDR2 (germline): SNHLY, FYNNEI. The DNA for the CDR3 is TGTGCCAGCAGTGAGGCAGGCGCCAGCAATCAGCCCCAGCATTTT. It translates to CASSEAGASNQPQHF.

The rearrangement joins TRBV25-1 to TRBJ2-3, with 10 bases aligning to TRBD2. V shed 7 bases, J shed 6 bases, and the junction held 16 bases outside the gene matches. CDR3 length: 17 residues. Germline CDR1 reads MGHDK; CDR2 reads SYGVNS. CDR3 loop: CASTSSESGGASDTQYF. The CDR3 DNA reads TGTGCCAGCACCTCATCGGAAAGCGGGGGGGCCTCGGATACGCAGTATTTT.

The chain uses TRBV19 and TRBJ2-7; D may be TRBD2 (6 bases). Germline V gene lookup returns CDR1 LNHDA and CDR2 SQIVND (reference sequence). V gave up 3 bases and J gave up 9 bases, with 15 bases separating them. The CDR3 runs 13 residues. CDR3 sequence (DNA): TGTGCCAGTAGTATTGGGGCGGGAAGGCGGCAGTACTTC. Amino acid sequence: CASSIGAGRRQYF.

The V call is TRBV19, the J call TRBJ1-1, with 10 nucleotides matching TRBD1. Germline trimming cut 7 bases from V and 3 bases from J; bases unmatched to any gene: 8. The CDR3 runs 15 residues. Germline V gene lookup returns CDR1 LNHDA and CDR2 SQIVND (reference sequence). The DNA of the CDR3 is TGTGCCAGTACTCGGACAGGGGGGAGATACACTGAAGCTTTCTTT. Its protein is CASTRTGGRYTEAFF.

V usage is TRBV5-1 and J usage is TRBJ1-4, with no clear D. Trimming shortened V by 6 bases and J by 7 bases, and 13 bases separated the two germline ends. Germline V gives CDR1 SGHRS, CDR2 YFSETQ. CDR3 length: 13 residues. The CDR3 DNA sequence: TGCGCCAGCAACTCTAGCGGGGTTGAAAAACTGTTTTTT. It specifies CASNSSGVEKLFF. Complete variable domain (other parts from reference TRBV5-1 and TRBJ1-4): KAGVTQTPRYLIKTRGQQVTLSCSPISGHRSVSWYQQTPGQGLQFLFEYFSETQRNKGNFPGRFSGRQFSNSRSEMNVSTLELGDSALYLCASNSSGVEKLFFGSGTQLSVL.